This T cell receptor (beta chain) comes out of a study of blood T cell repertoires in COVID-19. On the study more broadly: COVID-19 samples from acute and convalescent phases originated in the United States, Italy and Spain. Sources were T cells, B-cell-depleted T cells, or PBMCs; the material itself was cDNA or gDNA.

In the study's own analysis: Reference gene primer amplification yielded estimated nucleated cell counts. Sequenced by immunoSEQ multiplex PCR; TCRdb stores in-frame clones only, minus some. That table supplies the V and J calls and clone size; D and trimming were determined from the DNA. The repertoire holds about 50,000 clones, about four fifths seen once, with 8.8% in the top ten. V was pared by 7 bases and J by 1 base, with 17 bases between. This CDR3 spans 15 amino acids. The germline V gene has CDR1 SGHNT and CDR2 YYREEE (reference sequence). This clonotype was obtained from a man aged 55 to 70 with acute or convalescent COVID-19. This chain links TRBV5-4 with TRBJ1-1; D remains unclear. The sample comprised peripheral blood. The CDR3 nucleotides are TGTGCCAGCGGCCGGCAGGTATTGGAGAACACTGAAGCTTTCTTT. This encodes CASGRQVLENTEAFF.